This entry lists 21 T cell receptor beta chains sequenced from one sample in a study of blood T cell repertoires in COVID-19. Libraries were prepared by immunoSEQ multiplex PCR; TCRdb keeps only in-frame clonotypes and omits some of them. The data show 200,000 to 250,000 clones, approximately 90% seen once. Specimen: PBMCs or T cells enriched from blood (not recorded which). The receptors shown here come from a man aged 18 to 29 with acute COVID-19.

This chain connects TRBV5-1 to TRBJ1-3, with D unresolved. The CDR3 totals 16 residues. V was trimmed by 1 base and J by 0 bases, leaving 11 bases between them. Germline CDR1 is SGHRS and CDR2 is YFSETQ. For the CDR3, the DNA is TGCGCCAGCAGCTTGTTTGGCCCCCGCTCTGGAAACACCATATATTTT. This codes for CASSLFGPRSGNTIYF.

The count of this clone is one. The rearrangement joins TRBV27 to TRBJ1-2, with 10 bases fitting TRBD1. CDR1 MNHEY and CDR2 SMNVEV come from the germline V gene (reference sequence). V was clipped by 5 bases and J by 4 bases; unmatched bases: 4. The CDR3 is 14 amino acids. The CDR3 reads CASSRGTGAYGYTF. The CDR3 coding sequence is TGTGCCAGCAGTAGGGGGACAGGGGCCTATGGCTACACCTTC.

The chain combines TRBV19 with TRBJ1-3; no clear D. The length of the CDR3 is 13 residues. Germline V gives CDR1 LNHDA, CDR2 SQIVND (reference sequence). V was pared by 7 bases and J by 1 base, with 8 bases between. Here the CDR3 DNA reads TGTGCCAGTACCCCGGGTTCTGGAAACACCATATATTTT. Its translation is CASTPGSGNTIYF.

J is TRBJ1-4 and V is TRBV12-3 or TRBV12-4; D is ambiguous. V shed 5 bases and J shed 1 base, with 5 bases lying between them. This CDR3 spans 13 amino acids. CDR3 region: CASSLVTNEKLFF. In nucleotides, the CDR3 is TGTGCCAGCAGTCTCGTAACTAATGAAAAACTGTTTTTT.

In its sample, this clone was seen once. The rearrangement uses TRBV7-3 and TRBJ2-3; no reliable D call. The CDR3 loop spans 14 amino acids. The V gene lost 5 bases and the J gene lost 2 bases, with 11 bases spanning the gap. Per the germline V gene, CDR1 is SGHTA and CDR2 is FQGTGA. CDR3 nucleotides: TGTGCCAGCAGCCTCGGGTCTTCCACAGATACGCAGTATTTT. It specifies CASSLGSSTDTQYF.

V gene TRBV9 combines with J gene TRBJ2-1; 8 nucleotides align to TRBD2. V was pared by 0 bases and J by 10 bases, with 9 bases of the junction left unmatched. The CDR3 spans 15 residues. Germline CDR1 is SGDLS and CDR2 is YYNGEE. Here the CDR3 DNA reads TGTGCCAGCAGCGTAGCGGCCGGGACTAGTAGGGAGCAGTTCTTC. Protein sequence: CASSVAAGTSREQFF.

This chain joins TRBV2 and TRBJ2-7, with 12 bases fitting TRBD2. Trimming removed 6 bases from V and 5 bases from J; junction bases left unmatched: 14. CDR1 and CDR2 from the germline V gene are SNHLY and FYNNEI. This CDR3 has 17 residues. As DNA, the CDR3 is TGTGCCAGCAGCTTCCGACTAGCGGGAGATCGGGGGGACGAGCAGTACTTC. Protein product: CASSFRLAGDRGDEQYF.

In this sample, this clone turned up once. The chain uses TRBV10-3 and TRBJ1-5; 11 bases map to TRBD1. Germline V gives CDR1 ENHRY, CDR2 SYGVKD. The CDR3 is 16 amino acids. The trim removed 4 bases at V and 1 base at J, leaving 3 bases unmatched. The CDR3 DNA sequence: TGTGCCATCAGTGGGACAGGGGGCAGGAGCAATCAGCCCCAGCATTTT. Protein: CAISGTGGRSNQPQHF.

J is TRBJ2-1 and V is TRBV30; D is possibly TRBD2 (6 bases). With 0 bases removed from V and 5 bases from J, the gap between germline ends came to 11 bases. CDR3 size: 14 residues. Germline CDR1 reads GTSNPN; CDR2 reads SVGIG (reference sequence). CDR3 nucleotide sequence: TGTGCCTGGAGTGTAGGTGCGGGGAACAATGAGCAGTTCTTC. Translated: CAWSVGAGNNEQFF.

This chain joins TRBV7-8 and TRBJ2-5; D is unclear. The CDR3 runs to 15 residues. CDR1 SGHVS and CDR2 FQNEAQ come from the germline V gene. Trimming pared 6 bases from V and 5 bases from J, leaving 19 bases between. Here the CDR3 DNA reads TGTGCCAGCAGTCGCGTGGGTCTCCTCGGGGAGACCCAGTACTTC. Translating it yields CASSRVGLLGETQYF.

This clone was recorded a few times. The J gene is TRBJ2-1, the V gene TRBV18, with TRBD1 as a possible D gene (5 bases). The CDR3 has 17 amino acids. Germline CDR1 KGHSH, CDR2 LQKENI. V lost 3 bases and J 1 base, leaving 16 bases between the germline ends. The CDR3 protein is CASSPALGAKSYNEQFF. CDR3 coding DNA: TGTGCCAGCTCACCTGCCCTTGGGGCAAAGTCCTACAATGAGCAGTTCTTC.

V gene TRBV4-1 combines with J gene TRBJ2-3; TRBD2 matches 8 bases. The CDR3 sequence is 16 residues long. From germline, CDR1 is MGHRA and CDR2 YSYEKL. J was trimmed by 3 bases and V by 0 bases; bases with no gene match: 5. CDR3 DNA sequence: TGCGCCAGCAGCCAAGAAGGCAGCGGGAGAACAGATACGCAGTATTTT. It codes for CASSQEGSGRTDTQYF.

V gene TRBV3-1 (or the pseudogene TRBV3-2) combines with J gene TRBJ2-1, with a weak D call TRBD1 (6 bases). With 1 base removed from V and 9 bases from J, the gap between germline ends came to 13 bases. Germline V gene data show CDR1 as LGHDT and CDR2 as YNNKEL (reference sequence). CDR3 length: 14 residues. The CDR3 DNA reads TGTGCCAGCAGCCAAGTCCCAATAGGGGGTGAGCAGTTCTTC. It translates to CASSQVPIGGEQFF.

The chain uses TRBV27 and TRBJ1-5, with 8 positions matching TRBD1. The trim removed 6 bases at V and 7 bases at J, leaving 11 bases unmatched. The CDR3 runs 15 residues. Germline assignment: CDR1 MNHEY and CDR2 SMNVEV (reference sequence). CDR3 nucleotide sequence: TGTGCCAGCAGCCCGACGGCAGGGGGCGAACAGCCCCAGCATTTT. This translates into CASSPTAGGEQPQHF.

V gene TRBV19 combines with J gene TRBJ2-5; TRBD2 matches 11 bases. J gave up 2 bases and V 6 bases, and 11 bases lay outside the gene matches. The CDR3 loop spans 17 amino acids. Germline CDR1 and CDR2: LNHDA and SQIVND (reference sequence). In DNA form, the CDR3 reads TGTGCCAGTAGGAAATCAGGACTAGCGGGCTTACAAGAGACCCAGTACTTC. This gives the protein CASRKSGLAGLQETQYF. The full variable domain, completed using reference TRBV19 and TRBJ2-5, is DGGITQSPKYLFRKEGQNVTLSCEQNLNHDAMYWYRQDPGQGLRLIYYSQIVNDFQKGDIAEGYSVSREKKESFPLTVTSAQKNPTAFYLCASRKSGLAGLQETQYFGPGTRLLVL.

The chain employs TRBV28 and TRBJ1-3; 10 bases match TRBD1. CDR1 and CDR2 (germline): MDHEN, SYDVKM. This CDR3 has 15 residues. Trimming at V came to 7 bases and at J to 4 bases, leaving 7 bases not matched to a gene. The CDR3 spells CASTPGTGVGNTIYF. For the CDR3, the DNA is TGTGCCAGCACCCCCGGGACAGGGGTCGGAAACACCATATATTTT. The variable domain in full, completed from reference TRBV28 and TRBJ1-3, reads DVKVTQSSRYLVKRTGEKVFLECVQDMDHENMFWYRQDPGLGLRLIYFSYDVKMKEKGDIPEGYSVSREKKERFSLILESASTNQTSMYLCASTPGTGVGNTIYFGEGSWLTVV.

The V call is TRBV5-1, the J call TRBJ1-1; 8 positions agree with TRBD1. CDR3 length: 13 amino acids. Trimming at V came to 5 bases and at J to 2 bases, leaving 2 bases not matched to a gene. From germline, CDR1 is SGHRS and CDR2 YFSETQ. Here the CDR3 reads CASRGQVNTEAFF. The CDR3 DNA sequence: TGCGCCAGCAGGGGACAGGTTAACACTGAAGCTTTCTTT.

This clone was seen only once. The genes are TRBV9 and TRBJ1-3; D not resolved. The V end lost 0 bases, the J end lost 8 bases, and 9 bases lay between the germline ends. This CDR3 has 13 amino acids. Germline values: CDR1 SGDLS, CDR2 YYNGEE. In DNA form, the CDR3 reads TGTGCCAGCAGCGTAGGCAGGACTGACACCATATATTTT. It encodes CASSVGRTDTIYF. Variable domain in full (rest from reference TRBV9 and TRBJ1-3): DSGVTQTPKHLITATGQRVTLRCSPRSGDLSVYWYQQSLDQGLQFLIQYYNGEERAKGNILERFSAQQFPDLHSELNLSSLELGDSALYFCASSVGRTDTIYFGEGSWLTVV.

The genes are TRBV28 and TRBJ1-1; D remains ambiguous. CDR3 length: 13 residues. Trimming pared 3 bases from V and 6 bases from J, leaving 11 bases between. Germline V CDR1 and CDR2: MDHEN, SYDVKM. The CDR3 loop is CASSLGPPAEAFF. CDR3 coding DNA: TGTGCCAGCAGTTTGGGCCCCCCCGCTGAAGCTTTCTTT.

The genes are TRBV5-8 and TRBJ2-7, with 9 bases fitting TRBD1. The J segment lost 9 bases and the V segment lost 2 bases, leaving 6 bases of the junction unmatched. The CDR3 consists of 13 residues. In germline, CDR1 is SGHTS, CDR2 YDEGEE. The CDR3 coding sequence is TGTGCCAGCAGCTTCGGACAGGGGTTAGGGCAGTACTTC. Translated: CASSFGQGLGQYF.

J is TRBJ2-1 and V is TRBV30; 13 bases are a match to TRBD2. Germline V gene sequence: CDR1 GTSNPN, CDR2 SVGIG (reference sequence). Trimming removed 0 bases from V and 5 bases from J; junction bases left unmatched: 7. The CDR3 totals 17 residues. CDR3 amino acids: CAWSVSTSGGFNNEQFF. DNA of the CDR3: TGTGCCTGGAGTGTATCGACTAGCGGGGGGTTCAACAATGAGCAGTTCTTC.